This passage covers 3 T cell receptor beta chains from one sample sequenced in a study of blood T cell repertoires in COVID-19. Repertoires were generated with immunoSEQ multiplex PCR, while TCRdb's copy carries only in-frame clones and drops some. The sample has more than 55,000 clones; about 90% are singletons. Material for sequencing was peripheral blood. Receptors were obtained from a man between 60 and 75 years old with acute or convalescent COVID-19.

The chain employs TRBV29-1 and TRBJ2-5, with TRBD1 identical over 11 bases. This CDR3 contains 13 residues. The germline V gene encodes CDR1 SQVTM and CDR2 ANQGSEA. After removal of 6 bases from V and 4 bases from J, the junction contained 4 bases not matched to a gene. CDR3 sequence (DNA): TGCAGCGTGGACAGGGGGCAAGGAGAGACCCAGTACTTC. It encodes CSVDRGQGETQYF.

The gene calls are TRBV21-1 and TRBJ2-5; the table gives TRBD2 as D, unverified against the DNA. TRBV21-1 is flagged as a pseudogene. The CDR3 is 16 amino acids. The CDR3 protein is CASSEPGLAAQETQYF. CDR3 nucleotides: TGTGCCAGCAGCGAACCGGGACTAGCGGCCCAAGAGACCCAGTACTTC.

The chain combines TRBV6-5 with TRBJ1-1, with a weak D call TRBD1 (6 bases). CDR3 size: 15 residues. Trimming took 0 bases from V and 0 from J, leaving 8 bases between them. Germline V gene sequence: CDR1 MNHEY, CDR2 SVGAGI. Here the CDR3 DNA reads TGTGCCAGCAGTTACTCGGGGGCCATGAACACTGAAGCTTTCTTT. This sequence encodes CASSYSGAMNTEAFF.